The 3 T cell receptor beta chains below come from one sample, sequenced in a study of early T cells in non-severe SARS-CoV-2 infection. In TCRdb, the 5' RACE reads were re-called with MiXCR into one record per CDR3 protein. The table lists tens of thousands of distinct CDR3 sequences, about 9.5% of them singletons, with 6% to 8.5% in the top ten. The sequenced sample was whole blood, obtained at baseline. These receptors were taken from an adult who was a healthcare worker with PCR-confirmed SARS-CoV-2 infection or an uninfected control (not recorded which).

This clonotype was seen more than once but under ten times. This chain connects TRBV5-6 to TRBJ2-1; D call uncertain. Trimming removed 2 bases at V and 4 bases at J, with 7 bases between. Germline V CDR1 and CDR2: SGHDT, YYEEEE. This CDR3 has 13 residues. The CDR3, as DNA: TGTGCCAGCAGCTTTAAACCGTACAATGAGCAGTTCTTC. This encodes CASSFKPYNEQFF. Together with reference TRBV5-6 and TRBJ2-1, the CDR3 gives the full variable domain: DAGVTQSPTHLIKTRGQQVTLRCSPKSGHDTVSWYQQALGQGPQFIFQYYEEEERQRGNFPDRFSGHQFPNYSSELNVNALLLGDSALYLCASSFKPYNEQFFGPGTRLTVL.

V is TRBV4-3 and J is TRBJ2-1, with unresolved D. V was clipped by 0 bases and J by 0 bases, with 9 bases between them. The V gene's germline CDR1 is LGHNA and CDR2 YSLEER. The CDR3 sequence is 16 residues long. CDR3 region: CASSQDLRSSYNEQFF. The CDR3 DNA is TGCGCCAGCAGCCAAGATCTCAGGAGCTCCTACAATGAGCAGTTCTTC.

The chain uses TRBV19 and TRBJ2-4; D possibly corresponds to TRBD1 (7 bases). Per germline, CDR1 LNHDA and CDR2 SQIVND (reference sequence). The CDR3 totals 15 residues. Between the trimmed V and J ends, which lost 4 bases and 7 bases, there was a span of 17 bases. The CDR3 region is CASSRQGSGGNIQYF. For the CDR3, the DNA is TGTGCCAGTAGTAGACAGGGTAGCGGCGGGAACATTCAGTACTTC.